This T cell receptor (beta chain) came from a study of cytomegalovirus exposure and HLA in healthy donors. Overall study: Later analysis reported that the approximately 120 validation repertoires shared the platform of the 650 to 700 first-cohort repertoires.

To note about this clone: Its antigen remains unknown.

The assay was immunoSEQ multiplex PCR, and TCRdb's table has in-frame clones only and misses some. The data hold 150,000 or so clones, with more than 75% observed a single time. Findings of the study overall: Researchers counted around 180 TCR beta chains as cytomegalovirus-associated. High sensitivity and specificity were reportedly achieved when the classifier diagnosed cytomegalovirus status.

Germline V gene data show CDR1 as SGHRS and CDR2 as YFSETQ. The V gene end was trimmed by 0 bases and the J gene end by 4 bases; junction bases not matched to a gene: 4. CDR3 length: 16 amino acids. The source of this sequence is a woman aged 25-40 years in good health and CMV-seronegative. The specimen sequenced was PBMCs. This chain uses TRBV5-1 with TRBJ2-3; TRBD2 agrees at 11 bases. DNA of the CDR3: TGCGCCAGCAGCTTGGCACTAGCGGGGGTCCCAGATACGCAGTATTTT. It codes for CASSLALAGVPDTQYF. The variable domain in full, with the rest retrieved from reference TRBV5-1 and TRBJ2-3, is KAGVTQTPRYLIKTRGQQVTLSCSPISGHRSVSWYQQTPGQGLQFLFEYFSETQRNKGNFPGRFSGRQFSNSRSEMNVSTLELGDSALYLCASSLALAGVPDTQYFGPGTRLTVL.